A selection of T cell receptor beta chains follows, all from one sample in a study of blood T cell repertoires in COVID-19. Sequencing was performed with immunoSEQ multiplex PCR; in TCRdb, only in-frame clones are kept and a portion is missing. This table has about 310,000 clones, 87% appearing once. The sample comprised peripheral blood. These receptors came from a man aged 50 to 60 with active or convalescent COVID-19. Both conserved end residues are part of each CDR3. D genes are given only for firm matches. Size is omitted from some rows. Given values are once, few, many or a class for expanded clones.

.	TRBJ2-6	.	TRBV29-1	CSVVQPGANVLTF	TGCAGCGTTGTACAGCCTGGGGCCAACGTCCTGACTTTC
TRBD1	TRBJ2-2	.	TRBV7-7	CASSQGTGHTGELFF	TGTGCTAGCAGCCAAGGGACAGGACACACCGGGGAGCTGTTTTTT
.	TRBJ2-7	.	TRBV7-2	CASSRGAGFYEQYF	TGTGCCAGCAGCCGGGGGGCGGGATTCTACGAGCAGTACTTC
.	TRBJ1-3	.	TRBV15	CATSRAGSSSGNTIYF	TGTGCCACCAGCAGAGCGGGGAGCTCCTCTGGAAACACCATATATTTT
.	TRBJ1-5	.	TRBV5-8	CASSLETDNQPQHF	TGTGCCAGCAGCTTGGAGACAGACAATCAGCCCCAGCATTTT
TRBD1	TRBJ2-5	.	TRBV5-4	CASSSRDREETQYF	TGTGCCAGCAGCAGCCGGGACAGAGAAGAGACCCAGTACTTC
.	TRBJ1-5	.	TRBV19	CASSIDLAGIYSNQPQHF	TGTGCCAGTAGTATAGATCTGGCAGGAATTTATAGCAATCAGCCCCAGCATTTT
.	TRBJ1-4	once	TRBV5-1	CASSLIHGGANEKLFF	TGCGCCAGCAGCTTGATTCACGGGGGTGCTAATGAAAAACTGTTTTTT
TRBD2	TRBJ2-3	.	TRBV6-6	CASSQLGLAGSTDTQYF	TGTGCCAGCAGTCAATTAGGACTAGCGGGGAGCACAGATACGCAGTATTTT
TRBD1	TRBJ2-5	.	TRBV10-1	CASSATGVETQYF	TGCGCCAGCAGTGCTACAGGGGTCGAGACCCAGTACTTC
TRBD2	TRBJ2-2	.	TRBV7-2	CASRLGGANGELFF	TGTGCCAGCAGACTCGGGGGGGCTAACGGGGAGCTGTTTTTT
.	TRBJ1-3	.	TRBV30	CAWSPTGSSGNTIYF	TGTGCCTGGAGTCCAACAGGAAGCTCTGGAAACACCATATATTTT
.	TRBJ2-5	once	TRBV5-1	CASSSAGGQETQYF	TGCGCCAGCAGTTCGGCCGGGGGACAAGAGACCCAGTACTTC
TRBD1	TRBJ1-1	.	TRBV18	CASSVTGGTEAFF	TGTGCCAGCTCAGTTACAGGGGGCACTGAAGCTTTCTTT
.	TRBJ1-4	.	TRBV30	CAWSTGYTTNEKLFF	TGTGCCTGGAGCACAGGCTACACAACTAATGAAAAACTGTTTTTT
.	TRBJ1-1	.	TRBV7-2	CASSLDRGGGNTEAFF	TGTGCCAGCAGCTTAGATAGGGGCGGGGGGAACACTGAAGCTTTCTTT
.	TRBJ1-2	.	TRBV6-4	CASSDSGAALPAPYGYTF	TGTGCCAGCAGTGACTCAGGGGCAGCTTTGCCGGCACCCTATGGCTACACCTTC
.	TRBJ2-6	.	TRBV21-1	CASSKHASGRISGANVLTF	TGTGCCAGCAGCAAACACGCTAGCGGGAGAATCTCTGGGGCCAACGTCCTGACTTTC
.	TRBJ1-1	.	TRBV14	CASSQTAGKGNTEAFF	TGTGCCAGCAGCCAAACGGCAGGCAAAGGGAACACTGAAGCTTTCTTT
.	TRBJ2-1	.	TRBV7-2	CASSLTYRVNEQFF	TGTGCCAGCAGCTTAACATACAGGGTCAATGAGCAGTTCTTC
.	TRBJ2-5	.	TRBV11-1	CASRKDRYQETQYF	TGTGCCAGCAGGAAAGACAGGTACCAAGAGACCCAGTACTTC
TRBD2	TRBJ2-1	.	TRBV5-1	CASSPLGGGDNEQFF	TGCGCCAGCAGCCCTCTGGGGGGAGGGGACAATGAGCAGTTCTTC
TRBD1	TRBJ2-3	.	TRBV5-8	CASSFNLQGAGDTQYF	TGTGCCAGCAGCTTTAACCTCCAGGGGGCGGGGGATACGCAGTATTTT
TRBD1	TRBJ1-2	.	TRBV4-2	CASSQGSRDRMNFGAGYTF	TGTGCCAGCAGCCAAGGATCCCGGGACAGGATGAACTTTGGGGCTGGCTACACCTTC
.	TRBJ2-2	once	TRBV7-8	CASSLAGGGPGELFF	TGTGCCAGCAGCTTAGCTGGGGGGGGCCCCGGGGAGCTGTTTTTT
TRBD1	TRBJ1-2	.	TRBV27	CASSPALRQGARGYTF	TGTGCCAGCAGCCCCGCCCTTAGACAGGGGGCTCGAGGCTACACCTTC
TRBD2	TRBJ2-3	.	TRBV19	CASSSRTSGGLDTQYF	TGTGCCAGTAGTAGTAGGACTAGCGGGGGATTAGATACGCAGTATTTT
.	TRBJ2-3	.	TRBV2	CASSSGLSSSTDTQYF	TGTGCCAGCAGCTCGGGACTTTCGTCTAGCACAGATACGCAGTATTTT
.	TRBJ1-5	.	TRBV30	CAWSLQTNQPQHF	TGTGCCTGGAGTTTACAGACCAATCAGCCCCAGCATTTT
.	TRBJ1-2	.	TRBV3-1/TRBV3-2	CASSQDGGGYGYTF	TGTGCCAGCAGCCAAGATGGGGGAGGTTATGGCTACACCTTC
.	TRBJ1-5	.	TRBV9	CASSETPSNQPQHF	TGTGCCAGCAGCGAGACACCTAGCAATCAGCCCCAGCATTTT
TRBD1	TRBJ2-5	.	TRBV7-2	CASSRQGAMTQYF	TGTGCCAGCAGCCGACAGGGGGCCATGACCCAGTACTTC
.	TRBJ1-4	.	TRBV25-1	CASSDRGVRGGYEKLFF	TGTGCCAGCAGTGATCGCGGGGTGAGGGGGGGATATGAAAAACTGTTTTTT
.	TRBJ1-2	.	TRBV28	CASSLQVSYGYTF	TGTGCCAGCAGTTTGCAGGTTTCGTATGGCTACACCTTC
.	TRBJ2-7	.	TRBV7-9	CASSLDKGIREQYF	TGTGCCAGCAGCTTGGACAAAGGGATACGCGAGCAGTACTTC
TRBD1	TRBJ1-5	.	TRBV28	CASSLGTGTQPQHF	TGTGCCAGCAGTTTAGGGACAGGGACTCAGCCCCAGCATTTT
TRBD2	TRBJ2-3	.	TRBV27	CASTLAGTSTDTQYF	TGTGCCAGCACCCTAGCGGGCACAAGCACAGATACGCAGTATTTT
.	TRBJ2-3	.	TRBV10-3	CAIGPEGRDTDTQYF	TGTGCCATCGGTCCTGAGGGGCGGGACACAGATACGCAGTATTTT
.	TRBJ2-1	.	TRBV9	CASSTFSGGEIYNEQFF	TGTGCCAGCAGCACCTTTTCCGGGGGAGAGATCTACAATGAGCAGTTCTTC
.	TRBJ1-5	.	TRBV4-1	CASSQAEGVMNQPQHF	TGCGCCAGCAGCCAAGCCGAAGGGGTTATGAATCAGCCCCAGCATTTT
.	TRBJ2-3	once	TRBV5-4	CASSLERGGLTVAQYF	TGTGCCAGCAGCTTAGAGAGGGGGGGGCTCACAGTGGCGCAGTATTTT
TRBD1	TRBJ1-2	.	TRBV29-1	CSVSKGTGGAGNYGYTF	TGCAGCGTATCCAAAGGGACAGGGGGCGCGGGAAACTATGGCTACACCTTC
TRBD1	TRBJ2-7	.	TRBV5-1	CASRVGQGASYEQYF	TGCGCCAGCAGAGTTGGACAGGGGGCGTCATACGAGCAGTACTTC
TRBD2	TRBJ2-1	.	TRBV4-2	CASSQARTSGYNEQFF	TGTGCCAGCAGCCAAGCACGCACTAGCGGCTACAATGAGCAGTTCTTC
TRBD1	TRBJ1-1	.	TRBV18	CASSPDRGRGTEAFF	TGTGCCAGCTCACCGGACAGGGGGCGCGGGACTGAAGCTTTCTTT
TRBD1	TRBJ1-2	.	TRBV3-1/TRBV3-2	CASSSHGTGDTANGYTF	TGTGCCAGCAGCTCCCACGGGACAGGGGACACTGCAAATGGCTACACCTTC
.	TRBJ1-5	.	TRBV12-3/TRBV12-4	CASRAGDQPQHF	TGTGCCAGCAGGGCTGGAGATCAGCCCCAGCATTTT
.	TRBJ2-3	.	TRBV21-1	CASSKGHFF	TGTGCCAGCAGCAAGGGACATTTTTTT
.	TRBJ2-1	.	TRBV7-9	CASSHPGGTYNEQFF	TGTGCCAGCAGCCACCCCGGGGGAACCTACAATGAGCAGTTCTTC
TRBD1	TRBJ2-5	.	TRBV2	CASSGTGGGETQYF	TGTGCCAGCAGCGGGACAGGGGGCGGAGAGACCCAGTACTTC
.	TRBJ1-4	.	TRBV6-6	CASTSGGTGNEKLFF	TGTGCCAGCACCTCCGGGGGGACCGGTAATGAAAAACTGTTTTTT
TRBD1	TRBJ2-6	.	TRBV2	CASSETGAGANVLTF	TGTGCCAGCAGCGAGACAGGGGCTGGGGCCAACGTCCTGACTTTC
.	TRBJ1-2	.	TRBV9	CASSAFGASTGGYTF	TGTGCCAGCAGCGCGTTTGGGGCTTCAACTGGGGGCTACACCTTC
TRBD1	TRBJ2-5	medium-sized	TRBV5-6	CASSGGQLQETQYF	TGTGCCAGCAGCGGGGGACAGCTCCAAGAGACCCAGTACTTC
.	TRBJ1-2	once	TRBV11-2	CASSLTRWTVRYYGYTF	TGTGCCAGCAGCTTAACCCGCTGGACAGTCCGCTACTATGGCTACACCTTC
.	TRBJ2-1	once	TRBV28	CASSLNRGEQFF	TGTGCCAGCAGCCTGAATAGGGGAGAGCAGTTCTTC
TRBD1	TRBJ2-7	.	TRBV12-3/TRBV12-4	CASSLDRGDEQYF	TGTGCCAGCAGTTTAGACAGGGGCGACGAGCAGTACTTC
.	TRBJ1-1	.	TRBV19	CASSIVSGTEAFF	TGTGCCAGTAGTATAGTCTCGGGAACTGAAGCTTTCTTT
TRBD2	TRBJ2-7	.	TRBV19	CASSMREGLYEQYF	TGTGCCAGTAGTATGCGGGAGGGCCTCTACGAGCAGTACTTC